The 15 T cell receptor beta chains below all came from one sample that was sequenced in a study of CD8 T cells in ankylosing spondylitis. Their target antigens are unknown. TCRdb re-called the 5' RACE reads with MiXCR, one entry per CDR3 protein. The sample consists of roughly 490,000 distinct CDR3 sequences, 5.3% of them appearing once. General study findings and limits: The study identified a TCR beta motif of seven or eight highly homologous variants that appeared characteristic of ankylosing spondylitis blood.

The specimen was blood, either unsorted or a sorted T cell fraction (not recorded which). The receptors here all came from a male donor with ankylosing spondylitis.

Many counts were recorded for this clonotype. The rearrangement joins TRBV7-2 to TRBJ1-6; tentatively, D is TRBD1 (5 bases). The CDR3 length is 12 residues. V gave up 9 bases and J gave up 7 bases, with 10 bases separating them. Germline V CDR1 and CDR2: SGHTA, FQGNSA. The CDR3 nucleotides read TGTGCCAGTACGGGGCGGAATTCACCCCTCCACTTT. It codes for CASTGRNSPLHF.

This clonotype showed up many times. The chain combines TRBV4-1 with TRBJ1-5; tentative D call: TRBD1 (5 bases). Per the germline V gene, CDR1 is MGHRA and CDR2 is YSYEKL. V lost 0 bases and J lost 5, with 11 bases in between. The CDR3 covers 15 residues. CDR3 bases: TGCGCCAGCAGCCAAGAAGGGGACGGCGATCAGCCCCAGCATTTT. Translated, it gives CASSQEGDGDQPQHF.

This clonotype came up many times. V is TRBV6-5 and J is TRBJ1-1, with 10 bases aligning to TRBD1. Trimming took 2 bases from V and 4 from J; bases not matched to a gene: 7. Germline V CDR1 and CDR2: MNHEY, SVGAGI. The CDR3 consists of 16 residues. The CDR3 DNA reads as TGTGCCAGCAGTTACAAGACAGGGGGCGATGGCACTGAAGCTTTCTTT. This encodes CASSYKTGGDGTEAFF.

This clonotype occurred many times. The chain carries TRBV20-1 and TRBJ1-1, with 9 bases fitting TRBD1. This CDR3 has 15 residues. The germline gives CDR1 DFQATT, CDR2 SNEGSKA (reference sequence). Germline trimming cut 3 bases from V and 3 bases from J; bases unmatched to any gene: 8. The CDR3 nucleotides are TGCAGTGCTAGCGGGACAGGGCCCCGCTACACTGAAGCTTTCTTT. Protein product: CSASGTGPRYTEAFF.

Concerning this clonotype: One base away lies a much larger clone, so this may be a sequencing read error. The chain uses TRBV9 and TRBJ2-1; D could derive from TRBD1 or TRBD2 (5 bases each). The length of the CDR3 is 15 residues. Germline CDR1 is SGDLS and CDR2 is YYNGEE. CDR3 in amino acids: CDSSEEGSSYNEQFF. CDR3 nucleotides: TGTGACAGCAGCGAAGAGGGGAGCTCCTACAATGAGCAGTTCTTC.

There are a few counts of this clonotype. This CDR3 reads CASSVREISYEQYF. CDR3 sequence (DNA): TGTGCCAGCAGCGTCCGGGAAATATCCTACGAGCAGTACTTC. The chain combines TRBV6-1 with TRBJ2-7; D is perhaps TRBD2 (5 bases). Germline CDR1 is MNHNS and CDR2 is SASEGT. Trimming stripped 6 bases from V and 1 base from J, with 13 bases between. The CDR3 consists of 14 residues.

This clonotype was seen ten or more times. The chain has TRBV12-3 or TRBV12-4 and TRBJ2-3; D gene ambiguous. The ends were cut back, 4 bases at V and 2 bases at J, with 10 bases in the middle. This CDR3 has 14 amino acids. The DNA for the CDR3 is TGTGCCAGCAGTTGGTCGCTGGTCACAGATACGCAGTATTTT. This translates into CASSWSLVTDTQYF.

This clonotype was seen many times. The rearrangement uses TRBV6-1 and TRBJ2-1, with 7 bases that match TRBD2. With V trimmed by 8 bases and J by 7 bases, 11 bases remained unmatched. The CDR3 has 14 amino acids. In germline, CDR1 is MNHNS, CDR2 SASEGT. The CDR3 region has the DNA TGTGCCAGCCGTCTGGGGCGGGGGAGGAATGAGCAGTTCTTC. This gives the protein CASRLGRGRNEQFF.

This clonotype was seen ten or more times. V gene TRBV20-1 combines with J gene TRBJ2-2; tentatively, D is TRBD1 (6 bases). Per germline, CDR1 DFQATT and CDR2 SNEGSKA (reference sequence). The CDR3 length is 14 residues. V shed 3 bases and J shed 3 bases, with 11 bases lying between them. DNA of the CDR3: TGCAGTGCTAGTCAGGGGATGGACACCGGGGAGCTGTTTTTT. It specifies CSASQGMDTGELFF.

This clonotype was detected ten times or more. The rearrangement links TRBV28 to TRBJ1-2, with a tentative D call TRBD1 (6 bases). Per germline, CDR1 MDHEN and CDR2 SYDVKM. V lost 11 bases and J lost 2, with 18 bases in between. The CDR3 has 14 residues. CDR3 coding DNA: TGTGCCCATGGGCAGGGGCGGTTAAACTATGGCTACACCTTC. It specifies CAHGQGRLNYGYTF.

In its sample, this clonotype was seen a few times. This sequence joins TRBV7-2 and TRBJ1-2; D is perhaps TRBD1 (5 bases). CDR3 length: 16 residues. Trimming stripped 6 bases from V and 8 bases from J, with 25 bases between. Germline lookup yields CDR1 SGHTA and CDR2 FQGNSA. In DNA form, the CDR3 reads TGTGCCAGCAGTAGTTTCGCCTCAGGGACGGGCTTCGGCTACACCTTC. This sequence encodes CASSSFASGTGFGYTF.

This chain links TRBV27 with TRBJ2-3, with D perhaps matching TRBD1 or TRBD2 (5 bases each). Trimming stripped 5 bases from V and 0 bases from J, with 15 bases between. CDR1 and CDR2 (germline): MNHEY, SMNVEV (reference sequence). There are 16 residues in the CDR3. Here the CDR3 DNA reads TGTGCCAGCAGTCCGGCCTTGGGGGAAAGCACAGATACGCAGTATTTT. It translates to CASSPALGESTDTQYF.

This clonotype was found a few times. The gene calls are TRBV20-1 and TRBJ2-7; possibly TRBD1 for D (5 bases). V was pared by 2 bases and J by 3 bases, with 14 bases between. CDR1 DFQATT and CDR2 SNEGSKA come from the germline V gene (reference sequence). The CDR3 runs 14 residues. The CDR3 here is CSARPPGIFYEQYF. In DNA, the CDR3 is TGCAGTGCTAGACCCCCAGGGATCTTCTACGAGCAGTACTTC.

Many counts were recorded for this clonotype. This chain connects TRBV4-2 to TRBJ1-2; TRBD1 matches 7 bases. The CDR3 has 13 residues. Trimming cost V 6 bases and J 6 bases; bases outside gene matches: 7. The germline gives CDR1 LGHNA, CDR2 YNFKEQ. Here the CDR3 DNA reads TGTGCCAGCAGTCACAGGGGAGGTGATGGCTACACCTTC. Translating gives CASSHRGGDGYTF.

This clonotype has ten or more counts. This chain uses TRBV20-1 with TRBJ2-3; tentative D call: TRBD1 (5 bases). The CDR3 consists of 14 residues. V lost 1 base, J lost 2 bases, and 10 bases lay in between. Germline V CDR1 and CDR2: DFQATT, SNEGSKA (reference sequence). CDR3 amino acids: CSARGQSYTDTQYF. The DNA of the CDR3 is TGCAGTGCTAGAGGACAGAGCTACACAGATACGCAGTATTTT.